These 5 T cell receptor beta chains share one sample of origin, sequenced in a study of vaccination and CD4 T cells after COVID-19. Documented treatment: approximately nine-day PBMC culture with coronavirus spike peptide pools or control peptides (ViraFEST assay). The unexposed donor provided CD4+ T cells, which were taken before the COVID-19 pandemic (2011-2018). Sequencing of cultured CD4+ T cell DNA used the Oncomine TCR Beta short-read assay. From the PCR reads, TCRdb called clonotypes with MiXCR, one entry per CDR3 protein. The data hold just over 7,000 distinct CDR3 sequences, with about 45% observed a single time. Antigen specificity for these receptors is unknown. What was sequenced was CD4+ T cells from blood, cultured in vitro. Receptors originate from a human donor in good health.

The V and J genes are TRBV6-1 and TRBJ2-6; D may be TRBD2 (6 bases). V lost 4 bases, J lost 2 bases, and 12 bases lay in between. From germline, CDR1 is MNHNS and CDR2 SASEGT. The CDR3 runs to 16 residues. CDR3 sequence: CASSAGGVPGANVLTF. DNA of the CDR3: TGTGCCAGCAGTGCCGGCGGGGTACCTGGGGCCAACGTCCTGACTTTC.

This clonotype was seen more than once but under ten times. The chain is built from TRBV7-9 and TRBJ1-2; D gene unclear. The germline gives CDR1 SEHNR, CDR2 FQNEAQ (reference sequence). The CDR3 is made up of 13 amino acids. The V and J ends lost 1 base and 1 base respectively, with 4 bases between them. For the CDR3, the DNA is TGTGCCAGCAGCTTAGGGGTTAACTATGGCTACACCTTC. This codes for CASSLGVNYGYTF.

This chain joins TRBV23-1 and TRBJ1-2; TRBD1 matches at 9 bases. Being an ORF, TRBV23-1 has a function that is uncertain. This CDR3 is built from 19 residues. The V segment lost 0 bases and the J segment 3 bases; nucleotides outside the gene matches: 14. The CDR3 region is CASSQSTGGALGDHYGYTF. In DNA, the CDR3 is TGCGCCAGCAGTCAATCAACAGGGGGCGCCCTAGGTGATCACTATGGCTACACCTTC.

The chain is built from TRBV10-1 and TRBJ2-7, with D perhaps matching TRBD2 (6 bases). The CDR3 contains 15 residues. Per the germline V gene, CDR1 is WNHNN and CDR2 is SYGVQD (reference sequence). V gave up 3 bases and J gave up 3 bases, with 15 bases separating them. CDR3 DNA sequence: TGCGCCAGCAGTGATGTGGCGGGAAAGCTCTACGAGCAGTACTTC. This encodes CASSDVAGKLYEQYF.

The chain joins TRBV20-1 to TRBJ2-7; 7 bases are a match to TRBD1. The V gene's germline CDR1 is DFQATT and CDR2 SNEGSKA (reference sequence). This CDR3 is built from 14 residues. J was trimmed by 7 bases and V by 2 bases; bases with no gene match: 11. The CDR3 loop is CSARRDSSLWEQYF. The CDR3 nucleotides are TGCAGTGCTAGACGGGACAGTTCGCTGTGGGAGCAGTACTTC.